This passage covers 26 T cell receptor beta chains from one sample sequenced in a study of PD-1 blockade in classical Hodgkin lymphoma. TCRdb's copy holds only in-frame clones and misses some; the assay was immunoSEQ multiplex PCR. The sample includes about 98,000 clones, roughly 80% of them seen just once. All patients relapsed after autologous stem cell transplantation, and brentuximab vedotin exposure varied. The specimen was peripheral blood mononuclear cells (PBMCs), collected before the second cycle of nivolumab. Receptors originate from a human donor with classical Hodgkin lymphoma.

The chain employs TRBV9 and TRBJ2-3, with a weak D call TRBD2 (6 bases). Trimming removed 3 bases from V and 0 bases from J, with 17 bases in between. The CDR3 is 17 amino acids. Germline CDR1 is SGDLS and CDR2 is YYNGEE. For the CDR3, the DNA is TGTGCCAGCAGCGCCCCGGGGGTGGAGCGAAGCACAGATACGCAGTATTTT. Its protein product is CASSAPGVERSTDTQYF. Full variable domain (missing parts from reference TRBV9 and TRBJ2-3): DSGVTQTPKHLITATGQRVTLRCSPRSGDLSVYWYQQSLDQGLQFLIQYYNGEERAKGNILERFSAQQFPDLHSELNLSSLELGDSALYFCASSAPGVERSTDTQYFGPGTRLTVL.

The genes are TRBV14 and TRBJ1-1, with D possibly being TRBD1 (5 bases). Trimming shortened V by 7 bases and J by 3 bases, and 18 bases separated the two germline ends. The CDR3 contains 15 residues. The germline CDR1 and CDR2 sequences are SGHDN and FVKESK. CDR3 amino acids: CASTTPTAGDTEAFF. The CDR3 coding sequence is TGTGCCAGCACCACCCCGACAGCGGGGGACACTGAAGCTTTCTTT.

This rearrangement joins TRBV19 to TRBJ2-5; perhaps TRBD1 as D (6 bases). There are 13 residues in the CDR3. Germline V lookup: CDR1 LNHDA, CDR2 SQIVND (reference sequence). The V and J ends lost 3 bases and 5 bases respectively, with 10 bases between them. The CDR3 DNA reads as TGTGCCAGTAGTATCGTAACAGGGGAGACCCAGTACTTC. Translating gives CASSIVTGETQYF. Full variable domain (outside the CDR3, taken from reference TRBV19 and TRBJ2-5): DGGITQSPKYLFRKEGQNVTLSCEQNLNHDAMYWYRQDPGQGLRLIYYSQIVNDFQKGDIAEGYSVSREKKESFPLTVTSAQKNPTAFYLCASSIVTGETQYFGPGTRLLVL.

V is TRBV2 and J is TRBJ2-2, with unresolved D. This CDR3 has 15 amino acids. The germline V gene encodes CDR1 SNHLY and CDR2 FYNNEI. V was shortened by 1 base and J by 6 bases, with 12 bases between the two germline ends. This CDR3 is CASSEEATWSGELFF. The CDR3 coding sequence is TGTGCCAGCAGTGAAGAGGCCACCTGGTCCGGGGAGCTGTTTTTT.

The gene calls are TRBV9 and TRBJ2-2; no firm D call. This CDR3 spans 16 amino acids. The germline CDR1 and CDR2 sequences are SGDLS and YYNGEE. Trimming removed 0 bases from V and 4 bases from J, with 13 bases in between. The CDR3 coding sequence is TGTGCCAGCAGCGTAGAGCCCGTAAGGACCACCGGGGAGCTGTTTTTT. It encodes CASSVEPVRTTGELFF.

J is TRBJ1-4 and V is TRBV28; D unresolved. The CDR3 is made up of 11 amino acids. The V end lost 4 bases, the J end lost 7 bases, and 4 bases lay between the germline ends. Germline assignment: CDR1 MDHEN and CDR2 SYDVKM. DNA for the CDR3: TGTGCCAGCAGTTGGGGTGAAAAACTGTTTTTT. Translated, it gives CASSWGEKLFF.

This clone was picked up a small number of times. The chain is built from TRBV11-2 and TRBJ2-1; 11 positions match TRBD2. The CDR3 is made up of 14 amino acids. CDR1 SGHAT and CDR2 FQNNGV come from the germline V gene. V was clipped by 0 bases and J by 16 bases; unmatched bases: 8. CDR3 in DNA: TGTGCCAGCAGCTTAGATTTTAGCGGGAGGGTCCGATTCTTC. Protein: CASSLDFSGRVRFF.

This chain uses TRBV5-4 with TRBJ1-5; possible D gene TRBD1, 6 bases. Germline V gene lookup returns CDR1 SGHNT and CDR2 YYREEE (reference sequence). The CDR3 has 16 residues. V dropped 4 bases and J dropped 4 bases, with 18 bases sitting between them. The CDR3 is CASSPGAPGHNQPQHF. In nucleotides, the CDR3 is TGTGCCAGCAGCCCGGGGGCCCCGGGTCATAATCAGCCCCAGCATTTT.

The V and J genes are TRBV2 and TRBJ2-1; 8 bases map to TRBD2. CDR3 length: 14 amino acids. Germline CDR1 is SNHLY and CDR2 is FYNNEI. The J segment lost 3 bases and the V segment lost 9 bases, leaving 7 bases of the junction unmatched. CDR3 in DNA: TGTGCCAGTACGCCGGGAGGGCGCTACAATGAGCAGTTCTTC. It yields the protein CASTPGGRYNEQFF.

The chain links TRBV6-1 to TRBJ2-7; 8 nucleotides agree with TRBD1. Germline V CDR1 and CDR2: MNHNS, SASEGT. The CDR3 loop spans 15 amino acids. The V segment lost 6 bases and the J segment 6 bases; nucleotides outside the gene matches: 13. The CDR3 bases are TGTGCCAGCAGGGTGTTTACAGGGGGAAATGGCGAGCAGTACTTC. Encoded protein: CASRVFTGGNGEQYF.

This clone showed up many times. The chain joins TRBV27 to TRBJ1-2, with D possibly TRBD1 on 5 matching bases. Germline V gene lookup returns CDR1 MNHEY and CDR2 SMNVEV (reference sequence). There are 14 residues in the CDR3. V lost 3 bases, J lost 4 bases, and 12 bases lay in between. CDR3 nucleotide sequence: TGTGCCAGCAGTTTTGCCGGGGCCGGCTATGGCTACACCTTC. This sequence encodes CASSFAGAGYGYTF.

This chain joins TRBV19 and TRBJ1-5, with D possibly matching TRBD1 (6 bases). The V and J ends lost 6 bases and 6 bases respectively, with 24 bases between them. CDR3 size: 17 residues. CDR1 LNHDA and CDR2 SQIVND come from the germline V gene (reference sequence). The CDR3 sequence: CASRTGGGAGSGQPQHF. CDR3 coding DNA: TGTGCCAGTAGGACTGGGGGGGGCGCAGGTAGCGGTCAGCCCCAGCATTTT.

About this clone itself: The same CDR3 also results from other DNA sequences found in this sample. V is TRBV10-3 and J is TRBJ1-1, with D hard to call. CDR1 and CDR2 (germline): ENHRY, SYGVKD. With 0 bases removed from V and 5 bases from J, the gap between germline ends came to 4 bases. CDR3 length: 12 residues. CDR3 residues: CAISESGTEAFF. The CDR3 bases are TGTGCCATCAGTGAGTCGGGGACTGAAGCTTTCTTT.

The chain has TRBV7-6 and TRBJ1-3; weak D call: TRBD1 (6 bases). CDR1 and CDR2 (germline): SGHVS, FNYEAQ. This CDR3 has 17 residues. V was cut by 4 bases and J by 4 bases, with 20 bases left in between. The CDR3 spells CASSSIPRGQFGNTIYF. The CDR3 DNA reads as TGTGCCAGCAGCTCCATCCCCCGGGGGCAGTTCGGAAACACCATATATTTT.

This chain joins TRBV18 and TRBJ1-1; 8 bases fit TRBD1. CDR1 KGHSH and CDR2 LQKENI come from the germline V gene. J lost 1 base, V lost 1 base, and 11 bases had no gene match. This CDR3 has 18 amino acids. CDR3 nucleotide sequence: TGTGCCAGCTCACCACTCCACGCACCACAGGGGGAGAACACTGAAGCTTTCTTT. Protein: CASSPLHAPQGENTEAFF.

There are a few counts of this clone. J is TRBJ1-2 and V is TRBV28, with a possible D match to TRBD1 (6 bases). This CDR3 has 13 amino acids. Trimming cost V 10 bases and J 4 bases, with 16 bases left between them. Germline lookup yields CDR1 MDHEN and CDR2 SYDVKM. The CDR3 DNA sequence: TGTGCCACAGAGGGGGGACCCCTCTATGGCTACACCTTC. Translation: CATEGGPLYGYTF.

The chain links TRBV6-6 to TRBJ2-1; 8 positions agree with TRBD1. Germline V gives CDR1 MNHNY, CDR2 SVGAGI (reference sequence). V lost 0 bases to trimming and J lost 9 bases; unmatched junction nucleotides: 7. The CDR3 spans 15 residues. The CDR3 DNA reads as TGTGCCAGCAGTTACTCGACAGGGGATAGGAGTGAGCAGTTCTTC. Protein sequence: CASSYSTGDRSEQFF.

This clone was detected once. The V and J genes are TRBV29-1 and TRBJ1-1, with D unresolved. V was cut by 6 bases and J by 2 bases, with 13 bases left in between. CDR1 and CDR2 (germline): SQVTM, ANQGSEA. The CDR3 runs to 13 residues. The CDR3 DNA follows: TGCAGCGTGGAGGAGCAAGTTAACACTGAAGCTTTCTTT. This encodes CSVEEQVNTEAFF.

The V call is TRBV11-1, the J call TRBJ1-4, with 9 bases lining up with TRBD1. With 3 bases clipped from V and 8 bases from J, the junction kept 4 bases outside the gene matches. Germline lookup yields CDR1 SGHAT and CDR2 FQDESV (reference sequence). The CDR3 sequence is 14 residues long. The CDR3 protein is CASSFGTGREKLFF. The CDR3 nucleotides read TGTGCCAGCAGCTTCGGGACAGGGCGAGAAAAACTGTTTTTT.

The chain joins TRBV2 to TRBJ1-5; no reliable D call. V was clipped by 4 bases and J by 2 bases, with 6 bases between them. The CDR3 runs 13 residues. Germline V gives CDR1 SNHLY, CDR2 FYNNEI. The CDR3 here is CASSVFGNQPQHF. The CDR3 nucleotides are TGTGCCAGCAGTGTTTTTGGCAATCAGCCCCAGCATTTT.

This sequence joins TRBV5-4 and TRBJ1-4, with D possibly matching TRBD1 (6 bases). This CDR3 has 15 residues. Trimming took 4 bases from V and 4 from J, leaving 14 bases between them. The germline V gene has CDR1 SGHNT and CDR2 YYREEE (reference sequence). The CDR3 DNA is TGTGCCAGCAGCGGAGGGGGTTCGGGTAATGAAAAACTGTTTTTT. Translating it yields CASSGGGSGNEKLFF.

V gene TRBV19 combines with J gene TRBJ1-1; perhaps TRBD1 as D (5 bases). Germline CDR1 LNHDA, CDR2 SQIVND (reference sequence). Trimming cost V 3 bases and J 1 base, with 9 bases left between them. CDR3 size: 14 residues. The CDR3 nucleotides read TGTGCCAGTAGTATGGGGCAGGCGAACACTGAAGCTTTCTTT. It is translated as CASSMGQANTEAFF.

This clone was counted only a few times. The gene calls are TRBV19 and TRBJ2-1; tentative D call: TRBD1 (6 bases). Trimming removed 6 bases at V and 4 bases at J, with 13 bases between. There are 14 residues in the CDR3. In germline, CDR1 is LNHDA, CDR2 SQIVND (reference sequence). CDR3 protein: CASSLGGLYNEQFF. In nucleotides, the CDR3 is TGTGCCAGTAGCTTAGGGGGTCTGTACAATGAGCAGTTCTTC.

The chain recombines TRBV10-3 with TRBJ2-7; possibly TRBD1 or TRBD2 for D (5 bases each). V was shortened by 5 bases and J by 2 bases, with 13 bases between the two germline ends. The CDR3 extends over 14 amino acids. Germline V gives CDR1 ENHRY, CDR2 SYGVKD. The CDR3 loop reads CAISLRGDPYEQYF. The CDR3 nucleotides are TGTGCCATCAGTCTACGGGGCGACCCCTACGAGCAGTACTTC.

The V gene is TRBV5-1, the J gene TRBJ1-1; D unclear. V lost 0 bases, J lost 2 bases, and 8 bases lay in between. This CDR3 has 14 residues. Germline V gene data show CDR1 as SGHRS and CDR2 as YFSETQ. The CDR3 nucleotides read TGCGCCAGCAGCTTGGTTCTGGCAAACACTGAAGCTTTCTTT. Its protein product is CASSLVLANTEAFF.

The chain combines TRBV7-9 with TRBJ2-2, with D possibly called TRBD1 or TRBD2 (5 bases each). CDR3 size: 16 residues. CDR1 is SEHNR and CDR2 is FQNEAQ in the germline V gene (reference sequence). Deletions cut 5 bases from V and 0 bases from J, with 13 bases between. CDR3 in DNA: TGTGCCAGCAGCCCATGGCAGGGACCGAACACCGGGGAGCTGTTTTTT. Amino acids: CASSPWQGPNTGELFF.